The 32 T cell receptor beta chains presented below share a single source sample, sequenced in a study of blood T cell repertoires in COVID-19. TCRdb's table, derived via immunoSEQ multiplex PCR, lists solely in-frame clones and lacks some. The data show 45,000 to 55,000 clones, approximately 85% seen once. Sequencing used peripheral blood. The receptors were sampled from a woman older than 75 with acute or convalescent COVID-19.

This clone appeared a single time. CDR3 residues: CSVEVKQGTAAFF. CDR3 nucleotide sequence: TGCAGCGTTGAAGTGAAACAGGGGACCGCAGCTTTCTTT. The chain links TRBV29-1 to TRBJ1-1; 7 positions match TRBD1. Germline values: CDR1 SQVTM, CDR2 ANQGSEA. The length of the CDR3 is 13 residues. J was trimmed by 10 bases and V by 1 base; bases with no gene match: 9. The entire variable domain, with the rest obtained from reference TRBV29-1 and TRBJ1-1, is as follows: SAVISQKPSRDICQRGTSLTIQCQVDSQVTMMFWYRQQPGQSLTLIATANQGSEATYESGFVIDKFPISRPNLTFSTLTVSNMSPEDSSIYLCSVEVKQGTAAFFGQGTRLTVV.

The chain employs TRBV20-1 and TRBJ1-4, with TRBD1 as a possible D gene (5 bases). V was shortened by 3 bases and J by 4 bases, with 9 bases between the two germline ends. This CDR3 region has 13 residues. Germline-derived CDR1 and CDR2 are DFQATT and SNEGSKA (reference sequence). The CDR3 loop is CSASSGDNEKLFF. The CDR3 DNA reads as TGCAGTGCTAGTTCGGGGGATAATGAAAAACTGTTTTTT.

This clone was seen a few times. This chain uses TRBV5-6 with TRBJ2-2; D is uncertain. The V end was cut by 2 bases, the J end by 6 bases, with 8 bases between. Germline V gene data show CDR1 as SGHDT and CDR2 as YYEEEE. The CDR3 has 13 amino acids. The CDR3 is CASSLPVAGELFF. The CDR3, as DNA: TGTGCCAGCAGCTTACCAGTCGCCGGGGAGCTGTTTTTT.

The chain carries TRBV6-5 and TRBJ1-3; unclear D gene. V lost 0 bases to trimming and J lost 3 bases, with 9 bases between them. In germline, CDR1 is MNHEY, CDR2 SVGAGI. This CDR3 region has 15 residues. CDR3 DNA sequence: TGTGCCAGCAGTTACTCGTCCCCAGGTGGAAACACCATATATTTT. Translated, it gives CASSYSSPGGNTIYF.

The chain joins TRBV28 to TRBJ2-3, with D possibly TRBD2 on 5 matching bases. V lost 1 base and J 3 bases, leaving 11 bases between the germline ends. Germline loops: CDR1 MDHEN, CDR2 SYDVKM. CDR3 length equals 15 residues. The CDR3 bases are TGTGCCAGCAGTTTATACCAGTCGGGGACAGATACGCAGTATTTT. It codes for CASSLYQSGTDTQYF.

Here the CDR3 DNA reads TGTGCCAGCAGTCCCTGGGCAGCGGGAGAGAAAGATACGCAGTATTTT. It yields the protein CASSPWAAGEKDTQYF. The chain links TRBV6-2 or TRBV6-3 to TRBJ2-3; 8 nucleotides match TRBD2. The CDR3 consists of 16 residues. Unmatched junction bases numbered 12, after V lost 5 bases and J lost 5 bases. The V gene's germline CDR1 is MNHEY and CDR2 SVGEGT.

The chain carries TRBV28 and TRBJ2-1; D might be TRBD2 (5 bases). With 2 bases removed from V and 0 bases from J, the gap between germline ends came to 11 bases. This CDR3 has 16 residues. From germline, CDR1 is MDHEN and CDR2 SYDVKM. This CDR3 reads CASSLTEGSSYNEQFF. The DNA of the CDR3 is TGTGCCAGCAGTTTAACCGAGGGAAGCTCCTACAATGAGCAGTTCTTC.

The chain recombines TRBV7-9 with TRBJ1-4; D call uncertain. The CDR3 is made up of 14 amino acids. Germline values: CDR1 SEHNR, CDR2 FQNEAQ (reference sequence). The germline V and J ends were trimmed by 1 base and 6 bases, with 9 bases remaining between them. CDR3 sequence: CASSLVGVDEKLFF. As DNA, the CDR3 is TGTGCCAGCAGCTTAGTTGGAGTGGATGAAAAACTGTTTTTT.

In this sample, this clone turned up once. V gene TRBV6-1 combines with J gene TRBJ2-7; possibly TRBD1 for D (5 bases). The CDR3 is made up of 13 amino acids. Germline values: CDR1 MNHNS, CDR2 SASEGT. Trimming pared 2 bases from V and 1 base from J, leaving 6 bases between. CDR3 residues: CASSEPGSYEQYF. CDR3 in DNA: TGTGCCAGCAGTGAACCAGGGTCCTACGAGCAGTACTTC.

This clone has a single count. The gene calls are TRBV7-8 and TRBJ1-2; 7 bases line up with TRBD1. Germline V gives CDR1 SGHVS, CDR2 FQNEAQ. This CDR3 has 13 residues. With 5 bases clipped from V and 12 bases from J, the junction kept 12 bases outside the gene matches. The CDR3 is CASSPRGSFQDTF. The DNA for the CDR3 is TGTGCCAGCAGCCCCAGGGGGTCTTTTCAGGACACCTTC.

The chain couples TRBV3-1 (or the pseudogene TRBV3-2) to TRBJ2-3; 11 bases match TRBD2. The V and J ends lost 3 bases and 11 bases, in that order; junction bases with no gene match: 1. The CDR3 contains 12 residues. Germline loops: CDR1 LGHDT, CDR2 YNNKEL (reference sequence). CDR3 amino acids: CASSHGLAGQYF. The CDR3, as DNA: TGTGCCAGCAGCCATGGACTAGCGGGGCAGTATTTT.

The gene calls are TRBV11-3 and TRBJ2-1, with 7 bases aligning to TRBD1. The CDR3 consists of 15 residues. Per the germline V gene, CDR1 is SGHNT and CDR2 is YENEEA. V lost 5 bases and J lost 2; bases outside the gene matches: 6. Here the CDR3 reads CASSPGTAPYNEQFF. The DNA for the CDR3 is TGTGCCAGCAGCCCCGGGACAGCTCCCTACAATGAGCAGTTCTTC.

As regards this clone: The limits of the CDR3 on the DNA are not certain, so only TCRdb's listed CDR3 is given. V usage is TRBV6-6 and J usage is TRBJ1-5; the listed D gene, TRBD1, was not tested against the DNA. The CDR3 has 15 residues if both end residues are counted. CDR1 is MNHNY, CDR2 SVGAGI, per germline (reference sequence). CDR3 loop: CASSTSGHKNQPQHF.

V usage is TRBV29-1 and J usage is TRBJ1-6, with D perhaps matching TRBD1 (6 bases). V was trimmed by 4 bases and J by 7 bases, leaving 11 bases between them. CDR3 length equals 13 residues. The V gene's germline CDR1 is SQVTM and CDR2 ANQGSEA. CDR3 in amino acids: CSVVTGINSPLHF. In DNA form, the CDR3 reads TGCAGCGTTGTTACAGGGATCAATTCACCCCTCCACTTT.

The J gene is TRBJ1-6, the V gene TRBV27; D unclear. The CDR3 is made up of 18 amino acids. Trimming shortened V by 2 bases and J by 4 bases, and 18 bases separated the two germline ends. The germline CDR1 and CDR2 sequences are MNHEY and SMNVEV (reference sequence). CDR3 coding DNA: TGTGCCAGCAGTTTAGAGGCAGAACGAGCCTTTTATAATTCACCCCTCCACTTT. Amino acids: CASSLEAERAFYNSPLHF.

The J gene is TRBJ2-7, the V gene TRBV6-4; TRBD2 aligns across 9 bases. CDR1 is MRHNA and CDR2 is SNTAGT in the germline V gene. The CDR3 is made up of 17 amino acids. V shed 0 bases and J 1 base; nucleotides not matched to a gene: 7. The CDR3 DNA follows: TGTGCCAGCAGTGACTCCGGGCGGGAGGGGTTATCCTACGAGCAGTACGTC. Encoded protein: CASSDSGREGLSYEQYV.

The genes are TRBV6-5 and TRBJ1-4; D gene unclear. Germline V lookup: CDR1 MNHEY, CDR2 SVGAGI. Between the trimmed V and J ends, which lost 4 bases and 5 bases, there was a span of 11 bases. The CDR3 sequence is 14 residues long. This CDR3 reads CASSSQQTNEKLFF. The CDR3 coding sequence is TGTGCCAGCAGTTCTCAACAGACGAATGAAAAACTGTTTTTT.

The chain recombines TRBV10-3 with TRBJ2-7; D perhaps matches TRBD2 (6 bases). Deletions cut 0 bases from V and 6 bases from J, with 12 bases between. The CDR3 has 14 amino acids. Germline V gene sequence: CDR1 ENHRY, CDR2 SYGVKD. The CDR3 is CAISESNKEGEQYF. The CDR3 coding sequence is TGTGCCATCAGTGAGTCGAACAAGGAGGGCGAGCAGTACTTC.

The chain is built from TRBV15 and TRBJ1-5; D may be TRBD1 (5 bases). Germline V gene sequence: CDR1 LNHNV, CDR2 YYDKDF (reference sequence). V lost 1 base and J 6 bases, leaving 10 bases between the germline ends. The CDR3 spans 14 residues. CDR3 coding DNA: TGTGCCACCAGCAGAGCTACAGGCGGTCAGCCCCAGCATTTT. Translated: CATSRATGGQPQHF.

The chain joins TRBV4-2 to TRBJ2-7; 8 bases map to TRBD1. CDR1 is LGHNA, CDR2 YNFKEQ, per germline. Germline trimming cut 2 bases from V and 7 bases from J; bases unmatched to any gene: 4. This CDR3 contains 13 residues. This chain's CDR3 is CASSQRQGWEQYF. The CDR3 DNA sequence: TGTGCCAGCAGCCAACGACAGGGGTGGGAGCAGTACTTC.

There are a few counts of this clone. The chain carries TRBV19 and TRBJ2-5, with D hard to call. V was clipped by 3 bases and J by 5 bases, with 7 bases between them. The CDR3 has 12 residues. CDR1 and CDR2 from the germline V gene are LNHDA and SQIVND (reference sequence). The CDR3 DNA reads TGTGCCAGTAGTATCGGTTCGGAGACCCAGTACTTC. Its protein product is CASSIGSETQYF.

The chain is built from TRBV7-3 and TRBJ1-3, with a possible D match to TRBD1 (6 bases). The CDR3 consists of 16 residues. V gave up 5 bases and J gave up 0 bases, with 14 bases separating them. In germline, CDR1 is SGHTA, CDR2 FQGTGA. The CDR3 is CASSTHGGLSGNTIYF. Here the CDR3 DNA reads TGTGCCAGCAGCACCCACGGGGGGCTCTCTGGAAACACCATATATTTT.

The chain has TRBV11-3 and TRBJ1-6, with 8 bases fitting TRBD1. V was pared by 1 base and J by 9 bases, with 5 bases of the junction left unmatched. The CDR3 spans 15 residues. From germline, CDR1 is SGHNT and CDR2 YENEEA. DNA of the CDR3: TGTGCCAGCAGCTTAGTAGGCCAGGGGGCTTCACCCCTCCACTTT. Protein product: CASSLVGQGASPLHF.

CDR3: CASSAGGLSNSPLHF. CDR3 sequence (DNA): TGTGCCAGCAGCGCGGGTGGCCTAAGTAATTCACCCCTCCACTTT. This rearrangement joins TRBV7-2 to TRBJ1-6, with D uncertain. The CDR3 spans 15 residues. V lost 5 bases, J lost 6 bases, and 14 bases lay in between. The V gene's germline CDR1 is SGHTA and CDR2 FQGNSA.

The chain has TRBV6-5 and TRBJ2-2; 7 nucleotides match TRBD1. This CDR3 has 14 residues. V lost 7 bases to trimming and J lost 8 bases; unmatched junction nucleotides: 10. Germline V gives CDR1 MNHEY, CDR2 SVGAGI. CDR3 nucleotide sequence: TGTGCCAGCAACCAACAACAGGGGCTAGGGGAGCTGTTTTTT. It encodes CASNQQQGLGELFF.

Details on this clone: A read error may produce the germline difference seen at one junction end. The chain is built from TRBV7-7 and TRBJ1-3; D gene unclear. The CDR3 has 15 amino acids. Per the germline V gene, CDR1 is SSHAT and CDR2 is FNYEAQ (reference sequence). The CDR3 nucleotides read TGTGCTAGCAGCTTAGCGCCTGAGCCTGGAAACACCATATATTTT. Protein sequence: CASSLAPEPGNTIYF.

The V gene is TRBV29-1, the J gene TRBJ2-7; D not resolved. This CDR3 is 11 amino acids long. The V gene's germline CDR1 is SQVTM and CDR2 ANQGSEA. Between the trimmed V and J ends, which lost 7 bases and 2 bases, there was a span of 9 bases. The chain's CDR3 is CSGIETYEQYF. In DNA form, the CDR3 reads TGCAGCGGAATAGAAACCTACGAGCAGTACTTC.

V and J are TRBV25-1 and TRBJ2-1, with TRBD2 matching 8 bases. This CDR3 comprises 13 residues. The germline V gene has CDR1 MGHDK and CDR2 SYGVNS. Unmatched junction bases numbered 4, after V lost 7 bases and J lost 5 bases. CDR3 residues: CASTLAGDNEQFF. CDR3 DNA sequence: TGTGCCAGCACGCTAGCGGGTGACAATGAGCAGTTCTTC.

There are a few counts of this clone. V usage is TRBV6-5 and J usage is TRBJ1-2, with D hard to call. CDR3 length: 13 amino acids. Between the trimmed V and J ends, which lost 6 bases and 3 bases, there was a span of 11 bases. The germline V gene encodes CDR1 MNHEY and CDR2 SVGAGI. The CDR3, as DNA: TGTGCCAGCAGAGCCGGGTCGGACTATGGCTACACCTTC. The encoded protein is CASRAGSDYGYTF.

The chain links TRBV7-9 to TRBJ1-3, with TRBD1 matching over 7 bases. V trimming: 6 bases; J trimming: 0 bases; junction bases outside the gene matches: 11. Germline CDR1 and CDR2: SEHNR and FQNEAQ (reference sequence). The CDR3 consists of 17 residues. This CDR3 is CASSQKTGRVSGNTIYF. CDR3 DNA sequence: TGTGCCAGCAGTCAAAAGACAGGGAGAGTCTCTGGAAACACCATATATTTT.

This clone was recorded only once. V gene TRBV6-2 or TRBV6-3 combines with J gene TRBJ2-1; TRBD2 aligns across 7 bases. Looked up from germline, CDR1 is MNHEY and CDR2 is SVGEGT. Trimming cost V 2 bases and J 0 bases; bases outside gene matches: 4. This CDR3 region has 16 residues. CDR3 region: CASSYVGGTSYNEQFF. For the CDR3, the DNA is TGTGCCAGCAGTTACGTGGGGGGGACCTCCTACAATGAGCAGTTCTTC.

This chain links TRBV2 with TRBJ2-7; D may be TRBD1 (6 bases). V shed 4 bases and J shed 7 bases, with 14 bases lying between them. This CDR3 has 13 amino acids. Germline CDR1 and CDR2: SNHLY and FYNNEI. The CDR3: CASSGEQGWEQYF. CDR3 in DNA: TGTGCCAGCAGTGGCGAACAGGGCTGGGAGCAGTACTTC. Looking up the rest from reference TRBV2 and TRBJ2-7 gives the full variable domain: EPEVTQTPSHQVTQMGQEVILRCVPISNHLYFYWYRQILGQKVEFLVSFYNNEISEKSEIFDDQFSVERPDGSNFTLKIRSTKLEDSAMYFCASSGEQGWEQYFGPGTRLTVT.